This record covers a single TCR beta chain. The antigen remains undetermined. This sample was included in a study of T cells in localized non-small cell lung cancer. V was clipped by 6 bases and J by 1 base, with 14 bases between them. Germline V gene data show CDR1 as MNHEY and CDR2 as SVGAGI. The CDR3 loop spans 15 amino acids. Study results and caveats: Among the top 100 tumor clones, a median around 57 appeared in adjacent lung. Uninvolved adjacent lung showed peak T cell clonality, exceeding tumor. Heterogeneity remains possible, as sequencing covered one tumor region only.

Repertoires were generated with immunoSEQ multiplex PCR, while TCRdb's copy carries only in-frame clones and drops some. The sample holds approximately 28,000 clones, about four fifths seen once. Specimen: peripheral blood mononuclear cells, collected before any cancer treatment. The chain uses TRBV6-5 and TRBJ2-3; D ambiguous. This clonotype was sampled from a man aged 35 to 69 with stage III lung adenocarcinoma. CDR3 protein: CASRPRFGRTDTQYF. Written as DNA, the CDR3 is TGTGCCAGCAGACCCAGGTTCGGGCGCACAGATACGCAGTATTTT.